This T cell receptor (beta chain) originates from a study of blood T cell repertoires in COVID-19. At the level of the study: Material from acute and convalescent COVID-19 was sourced from the United States, Italy and Spain. Sources were T cells, B-cell-depleted T cells, or PBMCs; the material itself was cDNA or gDNA.

In the original processing: Estimation of nucleated cell counts was performed using reference gene primer amplification. The data were produced by immunoSEQ multiplex PCR, yet TCRdb's version contains in-frame clones alone and is incomplete. Clone size and V and J calls were adopted from that table, with D and trimming inferred from the DNA. The data contain about 210,000 clones, roughly 82% of them singletons. This CDR3 has 18 amino acids. Trimming took off 3 bases at V and 0 bases at J, with 17 bases between the two ends. Germline CDR1 reads LGHNT; CDR2 reads FRNRAP. The clonotype was recovered from a woman between 35 and 50 years old with acute or convalescent COVID-19. The chain joins TRBV12-5 to TRBJ1-4; D is unclear. Sequencing was carried out using peripheral blood. The CDR3 here is CASGFSYQASATNEKLFF. CDR3 bases: TGTGCTAGTGGTTTTTCCTACCAAGCAAGTGCAACTAATGAAAAACTGTTTTTT.